The clone carrying this TCR beta chain has only a few counts. The CDR3 length is 15 residues. Germline V gives CDR1 MGHDK, CDR2 SYGVNS. With 3 bases clipped from V and 8 bases from J, the junction kept 5 bases outside the gene matches. The treatment denotes: some 20 received Ad26.COV2.S at low or high dose, single or two shots; 5 received placebo; per-sample allocation not given. At day 63 after the first vaccine or placebo injection, samples were drawn. These data are taken from a study of Ad26.COV2.S vaccination and SARS-CoV-2 variants. The table came from immunoSEQ multiplex PCR; TCRdb's copy has only in-frame clones and leaves some out. Found here are 350,000 to 600,000 clones, 89% of them singletons; the top ten hold 1.7%.

The genes are TRBV25-1 and TRBJ2-1, with 12 bases matching TRBD2. This receptor was identified in a person aged 18-65 years who received the Ad26.COV2.S COVID-19 vaccine or a placebo. The material sequenced was peripheral blood, taken in a trial of Ad26.COV2.S vaccine versus placebo. CDR3: CASSDRTSGIYEQFF. In nucleotides, the CDR3 is TGTGCCAGCAGTGATAGGACTAGCGGGATCTATGAGCAGTTCTTC.